This T cell receptor (beta chain) was obtained from a study of regulatory T cells in long-lasting Graves disease. The CDR3 contains 17 residues. CDR1 MNHEY and CDR2 SVGEGT come from the germline V gene. V lost 3 bases to trimming and J lost 0 bases, with 18 bases between them. Regarding time point: newly diagnosed GD, antithyroid drugs for less than 3 months. Following extraction of RNA from PBMCs, that RNA was used to make the TCR library. This clonotype has ten or more counts. HTBI primers from iRepertoire and Arm-PCR of CDR3 regions yielded the TCR beta libraries. TCRdb analysed the multiplex PCR reads with MiXCR anew, one entry per CDR3 protein. Among under 500,000 distinct CDR3 sequences listed, approximately 16% were seen once. This sample also appeared in a second study, on T cells in Graves' hyperthyroidism and ophthalmopathy. In that study: Hyperthyroidism patients were newly diagnosed, had disease duration under 2 months, and were aged 18 to 65 years. Among thyroid clonotypes expanded above 0.001, most also appeared in blood.

The clonotype comes from a woman younger than 45 with Graves disease. This sample comprised peripheral blood mononuclear cells (PBMCs), obtained at new diagnosis, from a patient treated with antithyroid drugs. The chain combines TRBV6-2 or TRBV6-3 with TRBJ2-7, with D perhaps being TRBD1 or TRBD2 (5 bases each). CDR3 sequence reads: CASSYGAYGASSYEQYF. In DNA form, the CDR3 reads TGTGCCAGCAGTTATGGGGCGTACGGGGCGAGCTCCTACGAGCAGTACTTC.